The source of this TCR beta chain is a study of blood T cell repertoires in COVID-19. Study-wide background: Material from acute and convalescent COVID-19 was sourced from the United States, Italy and Spain. Sources were T cells, B-cell-depleted T cells, or PBMCs; the material itself was cDNA or gDNA.

In the source study's methods: Amplification with reference gene primers provided the estimates of nucleated cell counts. TCRdb keeps only in-frame clones here, not all; method: immunoSEQ multiplex PCR. The D gene and trimming were derived from the DNA, and the V and J assignments and clone size from that table. The sample includes about 130,000 clones, about 86% seen only once; the top ten take about a sixth. Trimming removed 3 bases at V and 5 bases at J, with 10 bases between. Looked up from germline, CDR1 is KGHSH and CDR2 is LQKENI. The CDR3 is 13 amino acids. Sequences were obtained from peripheral blood. The chain combines TRBV18 with TRBJ1-2; tentative D call: TRBD1 (5 bases). This sequence originates from a woman aged 45-65 years with acute or convalescent COVID-19. The CDR3 sequence: CASSPQGEYGYTF. The CDR3, as DNA: TGTGCCAGCTCACCCCAGGGCGAGTATGGCTACACCTTC.